A selection of T cell receptor beta chains follows, all from one sample in a study of T cell responses to AZD1222 COVID-19 vaccine. Some clones are missing from TCRdb's copy, which holds only in-frame ones; the method was immunoSEQ multiplex PCR. The profile covers over 120,000 clones, with roughly 92% appearing a single time and over 1.5% taken by the ten largest. Specimen: peripheral blood, collected on day 0 of AZD1222 vaccination. The receptors originated from an adult in good health. The CDR3 runs from the conserved cysteine through the conserved F or W. A D gene is named only where the DNA matches it firmly. The size entry is marked missing in some rows and otherwise reads once, few, many or a size class.

>TRBJ2-7|TRBV6-5|-|-
TGTGCCAGCAGTTACTCGGGTGGGTTTGGGTACGAGCAGTACTTC
CASSYSGGFGYEQYF
>TRBJ1-2|TRBV5-1|-|-
TGCGCCAGCAGCCCGAAGGACTATGGCTACACCTTC
CASSPKDYGYTF
>TRBJ2-1|TRBV4-1|-|-
TGCGCCAGCAGCCTACTTGGGCAGTCCTACAATGAGCAGTTCTTC
CASSLLGQSYNEQFF
>TRBJ1-5|TRBV19|-|-
TGTGCCAGTAGCCCATTGGCGACCGTTAATCAGCCCCAGCATTTT
CASSPLATVNQPQHF
>TRBJ1-5|TRBV19|-|-
TGTGCCAGTAGTATTTTCGACAGAAATCAGCCCCAGCATTTT
CASSIFDRNQPQHF
>TRBJ2-3|TRBV5-1|-|-
TGCGCCAGCAGCTTGGAAGGAGGGGGCGACACAGATACGCAGTATTTT
CASSLEGGGDTDTQYF
>TRBJ1-1|TRBV27|TRBD1|-
TGTGCCAGCAGTTGGACAGGGGCGAACACTGAAGCTTTCTTT
CASSWTGANTEAFF
>TRBJ1-3|TRBV4-1|-|-
TGCGCCGGTTCGGGCGGTAGCTCTGGAAACACCATATATTTT
CAGSGGSSGNTIYF
>TRBJ2-1|TRBV6-4|TRBD2|few
TGTGCCAGCAGTGACGGAGCGGGAGGGAACAATGAGCAGTTCTTC
CASSDGAGGNNEQFF
>TRBJ2-7|TRBV28|-|-
TGTGCCAGCAGATTACCCCTCTCCTACGAGCAGTACTTC
CASRLPLSYEQYF
>TRBJ2-1|TRBV27|-|-
TGTGCCAGCAGTCTCTCCCCGGGAGTCTTTTACAATGAGCAGTTCTTC
CASSLSPGVFYNEQFF
>TRBJ2-7|TRBV28|TRBD2|-
TGTGCCAGCAGTCCGTTTAGCGGGAGTAGGACCTACGAGCAGTACTTC
CASSPFSGSRTYEQYF
>TRBJ2-2|TRBV7-9|-|-
TGTGCCAGCAGCTCGTACGACACCGGGGAGCTGTTTTTT
CASSSYDTGELFF
>TRBJ1-1|TRBV5-4|TRBD1|-
TGTGCCAGCAGCGCGGCGGACAGGGGTTTGCTGCAAGATAACACTGAAGCTTTCTTT
CASSAADRGLLQDNTEAFF
>TRBJ1-2|TRBV18|TRBD1|-
TGTGCCAGCTCACAATCCGACAGGGGGCTCGGCTACACCTTC
CASSQSDRGLGYTF
>TRBJ2-2|TRBV4-1|TRBD2|-
TGCGCCAGCAGCCAAGTATTTGTGGGAGGGCTCAACACCGGGGAGCTGTTTTTT
CASSQVFVGGLNTGELFF
>TRBJ2-1|TRBV12-3/TRBV12-4|-|-
TGTGCCAGCAGTACCCCCTCTATTGAGCAGTTCTTC
CASSTPSIEQFF
>TRBJ2-6|TRBV5-4|-|-
TGTGCCAGCAGCCCTCCCAGCTCTGGGGCCAACGTCCTGACTTTC
CASSPPSSGANVLTF